This TCR beta chain was recorded in a study of shared clonotypes between healthy human individuals. The overall study: Each donor contributed plates that comprised three CD4 naive, three CD4 memory, two CD8 naive and one CD8 memory. Whole-study results and caveats: Naive CD4 clonotype sharing across several donors was 4.5% to 6%.

As to this clone: Its antigen remains unidentified.

Per sorted-subset replicate PCR, input was approximately 210 ng DNA, representing roughly 29,000 T cell genomes. Measured with immunoSEQ multiplex PCR; TCRdb has only the in-frame clones, and not every one. The sample has about 2 million clones; approximately 95% are singletons. CD8 cells classed as naive were CD45RO-negative and positively selected for CCR7, excluding terminally differentiated effector memory CD45RA+ cells. Material: naive CD8+ T cells sorted from blood. This clonotype originated in a man aged 18 to 30 in good health.

Here the CDR3 DNA reads TGTGCCAGCAGCCTCACTTTTGGGGACTATGGCTACACCTTC. This sequence encodes CASSLTFGDYGYTF. The rearrangement links TRBV5-5 to TRBJ1-2, with D unclear. V was cut by 4 bases and J by 3 bases, with 13 bases left in between. This CDR3 is 14 amino acids long. Germline V gives CDR1 SGHKS, CDR2 YYEKEE (reference sequence). Together with reference TRBV5-5 and TRBJ1-2, the CDR3 gives the full variable domain: DAGVTQSPTHLIKTRGQQVTLRCSPISGHKSVSWYQQVLGQGPQFIFQYYEKEERGRGNFPDRFSARQFPNYSSELNVNALLLGDSALYLCASSLTFGDYGYTFGSGTRLTVV.